These 4 T cell receptor beta chains originate from one sample sequenced in a study of Ad26.COV2.S vaccination and SARS-CoV-2 variants. Treatment reported: about 20 received Ad26.COV2.S at low or high dose, single or two shots; 5 received placebo; per-sample allocation not given. Sampling took place 63 days after the first vaccine or placebo injection. The method was immunoSEQ multiplex PCR; TCRdb's version includes in-frame clones alone and lacks a portion of them. The data hold fewer than 600,000 clones, with 70% to 90% observed a single time. The sequenced sample was peripheral blood, obtained in a trial of Ad26.COV2.S vaccine versus placebo. These receptor sequences come from a person between 18 and 65 years old who received the Ad26.COV2.S COVID-19 vaccine or a placebo.

V and J are TRBV2 and TRBJ1-2; no clear D gene. Trimming took 5 bases from V and 7 from J, leaving 14 bases between them. CDR1 is SNHLY and CDR2 is FYNNEI in the germline V gene. This CDR3 spans 13 amino acids. The CDR3: CASSPRSASGYTF. CDR3 nucleotide sequence: TGTGCCAGCAGTCCCCGATCGGCGAGTGGCTACACCTTC.

The chain is built from TRBV4-2 and TRBJ2-1; 7 bases match TRBD2. CDR1 and CDR2 (germline): LGHNA, YNFKEQ. The CDR3 runs to 19 residues. V lost 0 bases to trimming and J lost 0 bases; unmatched junction nucleotides: 11. The CDR3 nucleotides are TGTGCCAGCAGCCAAGATCCGGGGGGTCGGGATGGCTCCTACAATGAGCAGTTCTTC. Amino acid sequence: CASSQDPGGRDGSYNEQFF.

This clone came up once. The rearrangement uses TRBV27 and TRBJ1-4; no clear D. Germline lookup yields CDR1 MNHEY and CDR2 SMNVEV (reference sequence). Trimming left V 6 bases short and J 8 bases short, with 22 bases between. The CDR3 totals 16 residues. The CDR3 DNA reads TGTGCCAGCAGCCGAGGGCGAGGACTCGTTAGGGAAAAACTGTTTTTT. Protein sequence: CASSRGRGLVREKLFF.

V is TRBV28 and J is TRBJ2-2; 10 bases align to TRBD1. The CDR3 consists of 15 residues. Germline CDR1 reads MDHEN; CDR2 reads SYDVKM. V dropped 8 bases and J dropped 4; count of bases not matched to a gene: 7. The CDR3 region is CASATGQGLTGELFF. The CDR3 nucleotides read TGTGCCAGCGCGACGGGACAGGGGCTCACCGGGGAGCTGTTTTTT.